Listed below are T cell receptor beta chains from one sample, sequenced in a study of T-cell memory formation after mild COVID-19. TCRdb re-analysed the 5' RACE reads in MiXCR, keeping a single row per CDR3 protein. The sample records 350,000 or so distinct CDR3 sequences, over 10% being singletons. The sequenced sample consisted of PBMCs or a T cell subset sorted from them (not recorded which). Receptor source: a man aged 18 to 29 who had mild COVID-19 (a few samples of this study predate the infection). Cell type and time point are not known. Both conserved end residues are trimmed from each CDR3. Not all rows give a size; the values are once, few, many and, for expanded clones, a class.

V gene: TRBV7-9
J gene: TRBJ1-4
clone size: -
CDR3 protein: ASSSDQGAINEKLF

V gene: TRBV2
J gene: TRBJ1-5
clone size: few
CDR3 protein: ASSVGQYSNQPQH

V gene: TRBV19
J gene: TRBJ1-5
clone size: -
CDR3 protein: ASSLGFNQPQH

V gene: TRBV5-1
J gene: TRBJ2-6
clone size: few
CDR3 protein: ASRTSGGAGANVLT

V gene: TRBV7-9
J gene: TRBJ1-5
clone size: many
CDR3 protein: ASSLGSSSGGNQPQH

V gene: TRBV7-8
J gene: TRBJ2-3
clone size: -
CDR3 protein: ASRPPHVTDTQY

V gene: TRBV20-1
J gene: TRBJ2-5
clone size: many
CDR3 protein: SAPQSGLETQY

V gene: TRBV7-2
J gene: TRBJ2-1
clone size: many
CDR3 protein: ASSLGREGWQF

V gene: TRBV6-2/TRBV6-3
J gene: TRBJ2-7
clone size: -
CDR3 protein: ASSWSASYEQY

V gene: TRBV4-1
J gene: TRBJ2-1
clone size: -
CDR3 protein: ASSQGEIYQQF

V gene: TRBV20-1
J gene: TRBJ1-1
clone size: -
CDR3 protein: SARTQGWDTEAF

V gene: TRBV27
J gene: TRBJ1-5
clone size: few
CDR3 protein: ASSLLSGTVYNQPQH

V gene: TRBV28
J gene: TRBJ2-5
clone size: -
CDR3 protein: ASSRRGQETQY

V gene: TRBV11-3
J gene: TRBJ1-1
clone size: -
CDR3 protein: ASSSTGSMAEAF

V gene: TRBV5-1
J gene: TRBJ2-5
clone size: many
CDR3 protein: ASSRTQSGGQETQY

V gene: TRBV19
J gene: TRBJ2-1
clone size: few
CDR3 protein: ASSDERGPSGYEQF

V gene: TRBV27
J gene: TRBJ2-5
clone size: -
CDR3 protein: ASSLTRTGGETQY

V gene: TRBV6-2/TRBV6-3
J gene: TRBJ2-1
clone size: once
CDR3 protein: ASSPGGGANEQF

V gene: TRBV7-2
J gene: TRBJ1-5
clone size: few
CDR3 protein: ASSFTGPQPQH

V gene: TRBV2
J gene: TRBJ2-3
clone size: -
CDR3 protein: ASSERGPDTQY

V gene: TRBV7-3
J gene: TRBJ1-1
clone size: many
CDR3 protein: ASSLQGSMNTEAF

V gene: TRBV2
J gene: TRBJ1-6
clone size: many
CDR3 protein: ASNPPPSYNSPLH

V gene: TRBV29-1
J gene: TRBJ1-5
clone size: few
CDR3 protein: SAMTGFGNQPQH

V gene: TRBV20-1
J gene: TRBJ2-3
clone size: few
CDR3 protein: SAIGGGTTTDTQY

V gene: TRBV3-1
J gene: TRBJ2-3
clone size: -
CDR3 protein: ASSHSWGGASDTQY

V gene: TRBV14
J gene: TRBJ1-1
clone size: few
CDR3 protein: ASSPRRGPNTEAF

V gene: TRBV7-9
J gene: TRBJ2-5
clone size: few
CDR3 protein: ASSLVGALEETQY

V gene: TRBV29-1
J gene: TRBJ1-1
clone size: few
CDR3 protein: SVGRQIMNTEAF

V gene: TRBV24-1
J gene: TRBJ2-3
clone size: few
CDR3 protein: ATQGAGTDTQY

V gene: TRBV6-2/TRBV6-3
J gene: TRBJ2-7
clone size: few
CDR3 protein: ASRSLQSSYEQY

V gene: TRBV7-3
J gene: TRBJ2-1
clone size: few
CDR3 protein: ASSRTSGGEYEQF

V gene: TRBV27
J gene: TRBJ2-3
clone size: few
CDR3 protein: ASSSWTGLTDTQY

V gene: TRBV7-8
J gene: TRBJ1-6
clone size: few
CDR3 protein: ASSRVRDSNSPLH

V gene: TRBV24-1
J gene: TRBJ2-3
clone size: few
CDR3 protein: ATRSSGGAPDTQY

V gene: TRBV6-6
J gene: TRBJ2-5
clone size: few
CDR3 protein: ASSAGGLGTQY

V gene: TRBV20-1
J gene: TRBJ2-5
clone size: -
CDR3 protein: SARRRRVQETQY

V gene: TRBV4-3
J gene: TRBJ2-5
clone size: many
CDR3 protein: ASSQDWQRQETQY

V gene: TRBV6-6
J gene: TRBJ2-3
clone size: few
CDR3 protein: ASSEQVDTQY

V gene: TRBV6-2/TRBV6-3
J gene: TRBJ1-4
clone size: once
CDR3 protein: ASSYPGTYEKLF

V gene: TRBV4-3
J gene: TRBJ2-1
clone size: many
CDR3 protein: ASSQDGTSAYNEQF

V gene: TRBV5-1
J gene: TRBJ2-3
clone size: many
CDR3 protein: ASSLADSPSTDTQY

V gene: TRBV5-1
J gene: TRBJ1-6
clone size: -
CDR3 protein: ASRSREYNSPLH

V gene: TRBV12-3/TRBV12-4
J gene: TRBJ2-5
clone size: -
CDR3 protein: ASSLRTSPETQY

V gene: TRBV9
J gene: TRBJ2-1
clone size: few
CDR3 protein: ASSADSGTGTADEQF

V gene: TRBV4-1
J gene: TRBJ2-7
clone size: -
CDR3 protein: ASSQEPGGTYEQY

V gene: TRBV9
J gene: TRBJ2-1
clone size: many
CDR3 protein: ASSVGYGGNEQF

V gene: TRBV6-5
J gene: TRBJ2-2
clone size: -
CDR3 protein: ASSYSTGPGTGELF

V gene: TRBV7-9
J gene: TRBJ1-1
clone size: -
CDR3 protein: ASSLDPSAGENTEAF

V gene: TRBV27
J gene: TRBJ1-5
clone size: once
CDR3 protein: ASSSGQFNQPQH

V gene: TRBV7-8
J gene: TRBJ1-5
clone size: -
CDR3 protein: ASSNQGQPQH

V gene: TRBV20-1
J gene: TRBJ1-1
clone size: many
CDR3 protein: SARPPLGPNTEAF

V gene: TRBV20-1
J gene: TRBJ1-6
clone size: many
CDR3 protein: SAMDLGPLGPLH

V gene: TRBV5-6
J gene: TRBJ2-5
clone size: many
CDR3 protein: ASNEPGGLEETQY

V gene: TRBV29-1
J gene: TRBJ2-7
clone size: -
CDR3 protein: SVLTLAAYEQY

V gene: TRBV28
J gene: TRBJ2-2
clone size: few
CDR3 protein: AIGDRGPGELF

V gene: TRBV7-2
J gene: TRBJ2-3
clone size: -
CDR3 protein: ASSRQQGRGARDTQY

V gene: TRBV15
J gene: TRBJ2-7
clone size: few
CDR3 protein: ATSRDFTTGGLYEQY

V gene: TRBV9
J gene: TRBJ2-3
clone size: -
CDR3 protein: ASSAGTSDTDTQY

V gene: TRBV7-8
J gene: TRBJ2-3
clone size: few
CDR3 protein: ASSPYGQTTDTQY